This is a list of T cell receptor beta chains from one sample in a study of beta chain features in type 1 diabetes. The table came from immunoSEQ multiplex PCR; TCRdb's copy has only in-frame clones and leaves some out. The table shows some 350,000 clones, with 9.6% occurring only once. The sample was central memory CD4+ T cells from blood. All receptors derive from a man aged 25 to 40 with type 1 diabetes. The CDR3 runs from the conserved cysteine through the conserved F or W. Fields, in order: D gene, V gene, clone size, J gene, CDR3 DNA, CDR3 protein. A D gene is named only where the DNA matches it firmly. Not all rows give a size; the values are once, few, many and, for expanded clones, a class.

>NA|TRBV9|many|TRBJ2-2
TGTGCCAGCAGCGTAGGGGGGAAGGGCACCGGGGAGCTGTTTTTT
CASSVGGKGTGELFF
>NA|TRBV7-2|NA|TRBJ2-5
TGTGCCAGCAGCTACGGGAGGACAGGGAGCACGAAGACCCAGTACTTC
CASSYGRTGSTKTQYF
>NA|TRBV4-2|NA|TRBJ2-7
TGTGCCAGCAGCCAAGATCCGGGACAACGCGCCTACGAGCAGTACTTC
CASSQDPGQRAYEQYF
>TRBD2|TRBV5-1|NA|TRBJ2-7
TGCGCCAGCAGCTTAGTAGCGGGAGGTAACGAGCAGTACTTC
CASSLVAGGNEQYF
>NA|TRBV6-5|few|TRBJ1-1
TGTGCCAGCAGTGAAACCAGGGGATACACTGAAGCTTTCTTT
CASSETRGYTEAFF
>NA|TRBV5-1|NA|TRBJ2-7
TGCGCCAGCTCGATGGGGGCCGCCTCCTACGAGCAGTACTTC
CASSMGAASYEQYF
>NA|TRBV28|many|TRBJ1-5
TGTGCCAGCAGCTTATTTGGTTCAGGGGATCAGCCCCAGCATTTT
CASSLFGSGDQPQHF
>TRBD2|TRBV18|NA|TRBJ2-7
TGTGCCAGCTCAACCACTAGCGACAACTACGAGCAGTACTTC
CASSTTSDNYEQYF
>NA|TRBV18|NA|TRBJ2-2
TGTGCCAGCTCACCTTTGAGGAACACCGGGGAGCTGTTTTTT
CASSPLRNTGELFF
>NA|TRBV7-6|NA|TRBJ1-2
TGTGCCAGCAGGGAGGAACAGGGCCAAGGCTACACCTTC
CASREEQGQGYTF
>TRBD2|TRBV18|few|TRBJ2-1
TGTGCCAGCTCACCAGCACGGGGGGGTAATGAGCAGTTCTTC
CASSPARGGNEQFF
>NA|TRBV4-1|NA|TRBJ2-7
TGCGCCAGCAGCCAAGAAGATCACCCCAACGAGAACGAGCAGTACTTC
CASSQEDHPNENEQYF
>TRBD2|TRBV5-1|few|TRBJ2-1
TGCGCCAGCAGCCTGCTAGCGGGAGATTGGACTGAGCAGTTCTTC
CASSLLAGDWTEQFF
>NA|TRBV19|few|TRBJ2-1
TGTGCCAGTAGTTGGGTAGCGAGCTACAATGAGCAGTTCTTC
CASSWVASYNEQFF
>TRBD2|TRBV7-8|NA|TRBJ2-7
TGTGCCAGCAGGTCCGGTCTGGGACTAGCTTCCTACGAGCAGTACTTC
CASRSGLGLASYEQYF
>NA|TRBV28|NA|TRBJ1-5
TGTGCCAGCAGTCGACTAAGCAATCAGCCCCAGCATTTT
CASSRLSNQPQHF
>NA|TRBV28|NA|TRBJ1-5
TGTGCCAGCAGAAACAGGGATCAGCCCCAGCATTTT
CASRNRDQPQHF
>TRBD1|TRBV6-5|NA|TRBJ1-2
TGTGCCAGCAGCCCAGGACAGGCCTATGGCTACACCTTC
CASSPGQAYGYTF
>NA|TRBV5-5|NA|TRBJ1-1
TGTGCCAGCAGCTTGGGGCCGGGGACCACTGAAGCTTTCTTT
CASSLGPGTTEAFF
>NA|TRBV19|NA|TRBJ2-7
TGTGCCAGTAGTGAGGACAGAAGGACCTACGAGCAGTACTTC
CASSEDRRTYEQYF
>NA|TRBV5-6|few|TRBJ2-5
TGTGCCAGCAGCTTTTCCGGGGCAGAGACCCAGTACTTC
CASSFSGAETQYF
>NA|TRBV5-1|NA|TRBJ1-2
TGCGCCAGCGCCGGCACGGACCCTAACTATGGCTACACCTTC
CASAGTDPNYGYTF
>NA|TRBV9|NA|TRBJ2-7
TGTGCCAGCAGCGTAGTCCCAGCCTCCTACGAGCAGTACTTC
CASSVVPASYEQYF
>NA|TRBV5-1|NA|TRBJ1-4
TGCGCCAGCAGCATGGACCGAATGAATGAAAAACTGTTTTTT
CASSMDRMNEKLFF
>NA|TRBV11-2|few|TRBJ2-1
TGTGCCAGCAGCTTACAGCCCTCTAACAATGAGCAGTTCTTC
CASSLQPSNNEQFF
>NA|TRBV4-1|few|TRBJ2-5
TGCGCCAGCAGCCAAGGAAACGACAGGCGAGGAGAGACCCAGTACTTC
CASSQGNDRRGETQYF
>NA|TRBV7-2|NA|TRBJ1-4
TGTGCCAGCAGCCAGGGGCAATTCGGAAAACTGTTTTTT
CASSQGQFGKLFF
>TRBD1|TRBV7-9|few|TRBJ1-2
TGTGCCAGCAGCCACGGACAGGGTTATGGCTACACCTTC
CASSHGQGYGYTF
>NA|TRBV9|NA|TRBJ2-5
TGTGCCAGCAGCGTCCTAGGGTGGGAGACCCAGTACTTC
CASSVLGWETQYF
>NA|TRBV30|NA|TRBJ2-3
TGTGCCTGGAGCGGAGGGAGCACAGATACGCAGTATTTT
CAWSGGSTDTQYF
>NA|TRBV11-2|few|TRBJ2-2
TGTGCCAGCAGCTTTAGCCCCTCCGGGGAGCTGTTTTTT
CASSFSPSGELFF
>TRBD1|TRBV5-4|NA|TRBJ2-3
TGTGCCAGCAGCTTGGGACCGGACAGGGGCACCGATACGCAGTATTTT
CASSLGPDRGTDTQYF
>NA|TRBV6-1|NA|TRBJ2-1
TGTGCCAGCAACCAGCCCGGGAGCTACAATGAGCAGTTCTTC
CASNQPGSYNEQFF
>TRBD2|TRBV15|NA|TRBJ2-3
TGTGCCACCAGCAGGGGACTAGCGGGAGTTAGCACAGATACGCAGTATTTT
CATSRGLAGVSTDTQYF
>TRBD1|TRBV7-2|many|TRBJ2-1
TGTGCCAGCCATGGACAGGGGAGAGATGAGCAGTTCTTC
CASHGQGRDEQFF
>NA|TRBV6-5|few|TRBJ2-1
TGTGCCAGCAGGCCCCAACCTAGCGCCAGAGAGCAGTTCTTC
CASRPQPSAREQFF
>TRBD1|TRBV27|few|TRBJ2-1
TGTGCCAGCAGCCCCACAGGGGCGCGAAGCTCCTACAATGAGCAGTTCTTC
CASSPTGARSSYNEQFF
>TRBD1|TRBV28|few|TRBJ1-2
TGTGCCAACCCGGACAGGGGGCAGGTCTATGGCTACACCTTC
CANPDRGQVYGYTF
>NA|TRBV27|NA|TRBJ2-1
TGTGCCAGCAGCCGCATGGTCCTGTTGGGTGAGCAGTTCTTC
CASSRMVLLGEQFF
>TRBD2|TRBV14|NA|TRBJ2-1
TGTGCCAGCAGCCAAGGGGGACTAGCGCCGTACAATGAGCAGTTCTTC
CASSQGGLAPYNEQFF
>NA|TRBV5-1|NA|TRBJ2-2
TGCGCCAGCTTTAAGGAAGGGGAGCTGTTTTTT
CASFKEGELFF
>TRBD1|TRBV29-1|NA|TRBJ2-3
TGCAGCGTACAGGGGGCAGCTAGCACAGATACGCAGTATTTT
CSVQGAASTDTQYF
>NA|TRBV11-3|many|TRBJ2-1
TGTGCCAGCAGCCGGCTTGGGGGTACTGAGCAGTTCTTC
CASSRLGGTEQFF
>NA|TRBV6-6|NA|TRBJ1-5
TGTGCCAGCAGTTATCCACAGGGCGGACAGCCCCAGCATTTT
CASSYPQGGQPQHF
>NA|TRBV6-1|NA|TRBJ2-3
TGTGCCAGCAGTTTATCTCCGGGATCCACAGATACGCAGTATTTT
CASSLSPGSTDTQYF
>NA|TRBV6-5|few|TRBJ2-7
TGTGCCAGCAGATCAGAATCCTACGAGCAGTACTTC
CASRSESYEQYF
>NA|TRBV6-6|NA|TRBJ1-2
TGTGCCAGCAGTGCCGGGACGTCTAACTATGGCTACACCTTC
CASSAGTSNYGYTF
>NA|TRBV28|many|TRBJ1-3
TGTGCCAGCAGCTCCACCCGCTCTGGAAACACCATATATTTT
CASSSTRSGNTIYF
>NA|TRBV27|NA|TRBJ2-7
TGTGCCAGCAGCCGGGACCCCTCGAGGGAGCAGTACTTC
CASSRDPSREQYF
>NA|TRBV7-3|few|TRBJ1-1
TGTGCCAGCAGCTTAACTTGGGACCTCCCCACTGAAGCTTTCTTT
CASSLTWDLPTEAFF
>NA|TRBV7-9|few|TRBJ2-7
TGTGCCAGCAACCACCTGACAAGCTACGAGCAGTACTTC
CASNHLTSYEQYF
>NA|TRBV5-1|few|TRBJ2-5
TGCGCCAGCAGATTACAGGGTGAAGAGACCCAGTACTTC
CASRLQGEETQYF
>TRBD2|TRBV6-1|NA|TRBJ2-1
TGTGCCAGCAGTGTCTTTCCTAGCGGGAGTGCGAATGAGCAGTTCTTC
CASSVFPSGSANEQFF
>NA|TRBV6-1|NA|TRBJ2-5
TGTGCCAGCAGTGGCGGCCAAGAGACCCAGTACTTC
CASSGGQETQYF